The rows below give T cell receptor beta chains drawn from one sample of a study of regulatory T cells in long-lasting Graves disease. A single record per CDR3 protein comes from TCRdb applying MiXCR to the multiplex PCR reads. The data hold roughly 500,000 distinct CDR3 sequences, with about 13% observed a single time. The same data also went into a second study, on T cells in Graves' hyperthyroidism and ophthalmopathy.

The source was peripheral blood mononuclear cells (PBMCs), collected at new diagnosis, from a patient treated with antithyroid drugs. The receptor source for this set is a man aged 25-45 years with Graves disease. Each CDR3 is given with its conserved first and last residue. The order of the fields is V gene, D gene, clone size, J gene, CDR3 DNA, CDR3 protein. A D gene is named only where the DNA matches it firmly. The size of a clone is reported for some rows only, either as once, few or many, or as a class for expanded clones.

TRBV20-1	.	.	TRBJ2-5	TGCAGTGCTATCTCTATTAGCCAAGAGACCCAGTACTTC	CSAISISQETQYF
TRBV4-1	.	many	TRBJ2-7	TGCGCCAGCAGCCCCTTGGGACGCGAGCAGTACTTC	CASSPLGREQYF
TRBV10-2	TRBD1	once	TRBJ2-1	TGCGCCAGCAGGAACGACAGGGACGATGAGCAGTTCTTC	CASRNDRDDEQFF
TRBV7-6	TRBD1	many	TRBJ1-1	TGTGCCAGCAGCCCAAATCAGGCAGGGGGCACTGAAGCTTTCTTT	CASSPNQAGGTEAFF
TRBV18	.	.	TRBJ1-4	TGTGCCAGCTCTACTCAAGGAGAAGGTGAAAAACTGTTTTTT	CASSTQGEGEKLFF
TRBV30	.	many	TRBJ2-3	TGTGCCTGGAGTCCTAGCACAGATACGCAGTATTTT	CAWSPSTDTQYF
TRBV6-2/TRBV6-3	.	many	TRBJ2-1	TGTGCCAGCAGTTCCGACGGTCCGAGCTCCTACAATGAGCAGTTCTTC	CASSSDGPSSYNEQFF
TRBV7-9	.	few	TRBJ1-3	TGTGCCAGCAGCTCGTCTATCTCTGGAAACACCATATATTTT	CASSSSISGNTIYF
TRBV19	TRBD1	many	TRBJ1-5	TGTGCCAGTAGTACAGGGACAGGGGGCAGTCAGCCCCAGCATTTT	CASSTGTGGSQPQHF
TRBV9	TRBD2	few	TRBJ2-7	TGTGCCAGCAGCCCCGGGCTAGCGGGAAGGTACGAGCAGTACTTC	CASSPGLAGRYEQYF
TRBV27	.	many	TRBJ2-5	TGTGCCAGCAGTTTGGCCAGTCCGGAGACCCAGTACTTC	CASSLASPETQYF
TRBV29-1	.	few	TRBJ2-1	TGCAGCGTTAGGAAGGGCGACTCCTACAATGAGCAGTTCTTC	CSVRKGDSYNEQFF
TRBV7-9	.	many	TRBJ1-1	TGTGCCAGCAGCTATGGCGTTCGGGACACTGAAGCTTTCTTT	CASSYGVRDTEAFF
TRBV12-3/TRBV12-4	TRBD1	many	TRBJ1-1	TGTGCCAGCAGATCGGGACAGGGGCCCATGAACACTGAAGCTTTCTTT	CASRSGQGPMNTEAFF
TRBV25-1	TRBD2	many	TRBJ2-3	TGTGCCAGCACCCCCGGAGGGAGCGGGGCAGATACGCAGTATTTT	CASTPGGSGADTQYF
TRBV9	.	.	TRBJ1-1	TGTGCCAGCAGCGTAGGGGCGGGGGAGGGCACTGAAGCTTTCTTT	CASSVGAGEGTEAFF
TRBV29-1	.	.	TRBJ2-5	TGCAGCGTTGACGTGCCCGGGCGAGAGACCCAGTACTTC	CSVDVPGRETQYF
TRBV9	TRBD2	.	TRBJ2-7	TGTGCCAGCAGCGTAGGAGGAGCTAGCGGGAGTTGGGAGCAGTACTTC	CASSVGGASGSWEQYF
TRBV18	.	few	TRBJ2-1	TGTGCCAGCATAGGACAGTTCAATGAGCAGTTCTTC	CASIGQFNEQFF
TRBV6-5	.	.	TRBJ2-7	TGTGCCAGCAGTTACCCCCGGACAGCGTTCTACGAGCAGTACTTC	CASSYPRTAFYEQYF
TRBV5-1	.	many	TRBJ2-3	TGCGCCAGCAGCTTAGGTGACAGGAGGGCAGATACGCAGTATTTT	CASSLGDRRADTQYF
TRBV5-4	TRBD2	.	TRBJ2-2	TGTGCCAGCAGCGCCGGGGGGGTCGGCGGGGAGCTGTTTTTT	CASSAGGVGGELFF
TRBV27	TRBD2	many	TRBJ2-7	TGTGCCAGCAGTTTATCTGCGCGGGAGCTACCCGAGCAGTACTTC	CASSLSARELPEQYF
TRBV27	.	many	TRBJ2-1	TGTGCCAGCCCTTTTCCATCTCCTAGTAATGAGCAGTTCTTC	CASPFPSPSNEQFF
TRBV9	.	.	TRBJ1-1	TGTGCCAGCAGCGTATCTTCCGGGGCTCGGGGAACTGAAGCTTTCTTT	CASSVSSGARGTEAFF
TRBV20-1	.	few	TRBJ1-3	TGCAGTGGTCTGTCGGGGGGAAACACCATATATTTT	CSGLSGGNTIYF
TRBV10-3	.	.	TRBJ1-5	TGTGCCACCCGGAAACAGGGTGAAGGGAATCAGCCCCAGCATTTT	CATRKQGEGNQPQHF
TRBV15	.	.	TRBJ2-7	TGTGCCACCAGCAGCGGCGGATACGAGCAGTACTTC	CATSSGGYEQYF
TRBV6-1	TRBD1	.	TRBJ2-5	TGTGCCAGCAGGGCCGGACAGGGGGCAGGGACCCAGTACTTC	CASRAGQGAGTQYF
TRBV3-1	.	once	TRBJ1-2	TGTGCCAGCAGCCAAACACGGGACACCTTCGGCTACACCTTC	CASSQTRDTFGYTF
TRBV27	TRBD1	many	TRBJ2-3	TGTGCCAGCAGAAAGACAGGGCGCGGAGATACGCAGTATTTT	CASRKTGRGDTQYF
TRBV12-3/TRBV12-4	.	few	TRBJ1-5	TGTGCCAGCAGTGAGCGGCCAGGCAATCAGCCCCAGCATTTT	CASSERPGNQPQHF
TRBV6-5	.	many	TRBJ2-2	TGTGCCAGCAGTTACGGCAGGGCACGGACCGGGGAGCTGTTTTTT	CASSYGRARTGELFF
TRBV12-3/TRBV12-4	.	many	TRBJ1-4	TGTGCCAGCAGTTGGGGCCAGCGTGAAAAACTGTTTTTT	CASSWGQREKLFF
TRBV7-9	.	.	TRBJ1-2	TGTGCCAGCAGCTTATCTGGCAGGGGTGGCTACACCTTC	CASSLSGRGGYTF
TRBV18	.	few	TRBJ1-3	TGTGCCAGCTCACCAGGACGGAGCTCTGGAAACACCATATATTTT	CASSPGRSSGNTIYF
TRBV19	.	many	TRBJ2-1	TGTGCCAGTAGTATAGAGATAGGGGCGGCTGGTTCGTCCTACAATGAGCAGTTCTTC	CASSIEIGAAGSSYNEQFF
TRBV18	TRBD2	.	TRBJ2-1	TGTGCCAGCTCACCTTCTAGCGGGCGGCCTCATTACAATGAGCAGTTCTTC	CASSPSSGRPHYNEQFF
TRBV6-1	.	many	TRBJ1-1	TGTGCCAGCAGTGAAGCGACAGGCCTGAACACTGAAGCTTTCTTT	CASSEATGLNTEAFF
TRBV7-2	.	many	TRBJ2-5	TGTGCCAGCAGCTTGTATTACCGAGAGACCCAGTACTTC	CASSLYYRETQYF
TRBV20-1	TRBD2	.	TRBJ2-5	TGCAGTGCCTTTGGACTAGCGAAAGAGACCCAGTACTTC	CSAFGLAKETQYF
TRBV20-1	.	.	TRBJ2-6	TGCAGTGCCCAACTGGGGGCCAACGTTCTGACTTTC	CSAQLGANVLTF
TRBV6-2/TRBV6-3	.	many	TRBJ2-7	TGTGCCAGCAGTGAAAATGGGGGATCCTACGAGCAGTACTTC	CASSENGGSYEQYF
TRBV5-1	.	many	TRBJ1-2	TGCGCCAGCAGCTCACGCCCCGCGGTAGCTAACTATGGCTACACCTTC	CASSSRPAVANYGYTF
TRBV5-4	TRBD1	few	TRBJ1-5	TGTGCCAGCAGCACGGGACAGAATCAGCCCCAGCATTTT	CASSTGQNQPQHF
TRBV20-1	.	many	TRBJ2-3	TGCAGTGCCCGTCAGGGTCTAGGTGCGGATACGCAGTATTTT	CSARQGLGADTQYF
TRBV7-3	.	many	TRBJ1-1	TGTGCCAGCAGCTTAGTTCCAGGGTTGAACACTGAAGCTTTCTTT	CASSLVPGLNTEAFF
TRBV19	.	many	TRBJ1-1	TGTGCCAGTTGGGACGTCATGAACACTGAAGCTTTCTTT	CASWDVMNTEAFF
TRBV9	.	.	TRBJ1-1	TGTGCCAGCAGCCCGCAACTCTCTGACACTGAAGCTTTCTTT	CASSPQLSDTEAFF
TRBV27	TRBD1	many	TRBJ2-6	TGTGCCAGTAAGACAGGGGACCAGACTGGGGCCAACGTCCTGACTTTC	CASKTGDQTGANVLTF